The 26 T cell receptor beta chains reported below all come from one sample, sequenced in a study. Amplification of TRBV12-4/TRBJ1-2 clonotypes used adaptor-ligated barcode primers. TCRdb re-called the multiplex PCR reads with MiXCR, one entry per CDR3 protein. The sample holds roughly 450 distinct CDR3 sequences, less than 25% seen once. The sorted Tregs were CD4+CD25+CD127-/low cells. The material sequenced was tumor-infiltrating Tregs sorted from the breast tumor. Source of these receptors: a female donor with breast cancer.

This clonotype was observed many times. V gene TRBV12-3 or TRBV12-4 combines with J gene TRBJ1-2; D is perhaps TRBD1 (6 bases). The CDR3 is 16 amino acids. V was clipped by 0 bases and J by 4 bases, with 15 bases between them. The CDR3 reads CASSLARSRGVYGYTF. The CDR3 DNA sequence: TGTGCCAGCAGTTTAGCACGTTCCAGGGGTGTCTATGGCTACACCTTC.

The CDR3 DNA reads TGTGCCAGCAGTTTATCCCAGAGGGCTGACTATGGCTACACCTTC. As protein: CASSLSQRADYGYTF. The chain uses TRBV12-3 or TRBV12-4 and TRBJ1-2; no firm D call. With 2 bases removed from V and 3 bases from J, the gap between germline ends came to 13 bases. CDR3 length equals 15 residues.

This clonotype is hyperexpanded. The V gene is TRBV12-3 or TRBV12-4, the J gene TRBJ1-2; D perhaps matches TRBD1 (5 bases). Trimming removed 2 bases from V and 7 bases from J, with 11 bases in between. The CDR3 totals 13 residues. CDR3 sequence: CASSLRGFGGYTF. The CDR3 coding sequence is TGTGCCAGCAGTTTAAGGGGATTTGGTGGCTACACCTTC.

The chain links TRBV12-3 or TRBV12-4 to TRBJ1-2; D is perhaps TRBD1 (6 bases). The CDR3 covers 16 residues. The germline V and J ends were trimmed by 6 bases and 3 bases, with 20 bases remaining between them. CDR3 nucleotides: TGTGCCAGCAGACCCGGGACACGGATCCTTTACTATGGCTACACCTTC. The encoded protein is CASRPGTRILYYGYTF.

This clonotype has ten or more counts. The chain joins TRBV12-3 or TRBV12-4 to TRBJ1-2; 9 positions match TRBD1. V trimming: 5 bases; J trimming: 8 bases; junction bases outside the gene matches: 6. The CDR3 loop spans 13 amino acids. The CDR3 bases are TGTGCCAGCAGTGCGGGACAGGGTAGCGGCTACACCTTC. Protein product: CASSAGQGSGYTF.

The chain uses TRBV12-3 or TRBV12-4 and TRBJ1-2; TRBD1 matches at 8 bases. CDR3 length equals 14 residues. Trimming cost V 3 bases and J 8 bases; bases outside gene matches: 8. The CDR3 nucleotides read TGTGCCAGCAGTTTCGGACAGGGAAGGGGAGGCTACACCTTC. This gives the protein CASSFGQGRGGYTF.

This clonotype is hyperexpanded by share. The chain uses TRBV12-3 or TRBV12-4 and TRBJ1-2; D not certain. CDR3 length: 12 amino acids. The V gene lost 4 bases and the J gene lost 2 bases, with 5 bases spanning the gap. The CDR3 is CASSSSNYGYTF. The CDR3 DNA is TGTGCCAGCAGTTCGTCCAACTATGGCTACACCTTC.

Sample share makes this clonotype medium-sized (0.01 to 0.1%). The chain recombines TRBV12-3 or TRBV12-4 with TRBJ1-2; no clear D. V was trimmed by 6 bases and J by 8 bases, leaving 19 bases between them. There are 14 residues in the CDR3. The DNA for the CDR3 is TGTGCCAGCAGACCCCGGGCCCAGGCTGAGGGCTACACCTTC. Translation: CASRPRAQAEGYTF.

By share of the sample, this clonotype is large. This chain joins TRBV12-3 or TRBV12-4 and TRBJ1-2; possible D gene TRBD1, 5 bases. CDR3 length: 13 residues. The ends were cut back, 3 bases at V and 4 bases at J, with 9 bases in the middle. The CDR3 protein is CASSFGTLYGYTF. The CDR3 coding sequence is TGTGCCAGCAGTTTCGGGACCCTCTATGGCTACACCTTC.

By proportion, this clonotype is large. The V call is TRBV12-5, the J call TRBJ1-2; 9 bases fit TRBD1. V shed 4 bases, J shed 3 bases, and the junction held 3 bases outside the gene matches. The CDR3 has 14 amino acids. In germline, CDR1 is LGHNT, CDR2 FRNRAP. The CDR3 loop reads CASGSGQGYYGYTF. In nucleotides, the CDR3 is TGTGCTAGTGGTTCCGGACAGGGGTACTATGGCTACACCTTC.

This chain links TRBV12-3 or TRBV12-4 with TRBJ1-2; 10 bases map to TRBD1. Trimming removed 4 bases from V and 6 bases from J; junction bases left unmatched: 11. The length of the CDR3 is 16 residues. CDR3 amino acids: CASSSYSGTGVDGYTF. DNA of the CDR3: TGTGCCAGCAGTTCGTATTCCGGGACAGGGGTAGATGGCTACACCTTC.

In this sample, this clonotype is medium-sized (0.01 to 0.1%). The genes are TRBV12-3 or TRBV12-4 and TRBJ1-2, with a possible D match to TRBD1 (5 bases). V lost 4 bases, J lost 8 bases, and 11 bases lay in between. The CDR3 has 12 amino acids. CDR3 DNA sequence: TGTGCCAGCAGTTCAGGGTCGGAAGGCTACACCTTC. Its protein is CASSSGSEGYTF.

This clonotype was counted a single time. The chain links TRBV12-3 or TRBV12-4 to TRBJ1-2, with TRBD1 matching over 8 bases. The CDR3 consists of 15 residues. The V segment lost 6 bases and the J segment 6 bases; nucleotides outside the gene matches: 12. This CDR3 reads CASRPGTGEVNGYTF. DNA for the CDR3: TGTGCCAGCAGACCCGGGACAGGAGAGGTGAATGGCTACACCTTC.

This clonotype is labeled as large (0.1 to 1%). V usage is TRBV12-3 or TRBV12-4 and J usage is TRBJ1-2, with 8 bases identical to TRBD1. This CDR3 contains 16 residues. V shed 6 bases, J shed 7 bases, and the junction held 16 bases outside the gene matches. CDR3 in amino acids: CASSRRRTGPRGGYTF. CDR3 DNA: TGTGCCAGCAGCCGACGCCGGACAGGGCCAAGGGGTGGCTACACCTTC.

This clonotype is classed as large. The rearrangement links TRBV12-3 or TRBV12-4 to TRBJ1-2; D gene uncertain. This CDR3 spans 15 amino acids. The V and J ends lost 0 bases and 5 bases respectively, with 13 bases between them. The CDR3 nucleotides are TGTGCCAGCAGTTTAGCCGGGCACAGCCGGTATGGCTACACCTTC. This sequence encodes CASSLAGHSRYGYTF.

Judged by abundance, this clonotype is large. J is TRBJ1-2 and V is TRBV12-3 or TRBV12-4; 10 positions match TRBD1. The CDR3 is 13 amino acids. J was trimmed by 6 bases and V by 7 bases; bases with no gene match: 5. Here the CDR3 DNA reads TGTGCCAGCACCTGGGACAGGGGAAATGGCTACACCTTC. It specifies CASTWDRGNGYTF.

As to this clonotype: A much larger clone is a single base away; this may be a read error. This chain links TRBV12-3 or TRBV12-4 with TRBJ1-2; D not resolved. Trimming stripped 9 bases from V and 0 bases from J, with 2 bases between. The CDR3 spans 10 residues. The CDR3 coding sequence is TGTGCCAGGTCTAACTATGGCTACACCTTC. Its protein product is CARSNYGYTF.

The gene calls are TRBV12-3 or TRBV12-4 and TRBJ1-2; D is undetermined. V lost 6 bases and J lost 9, with 11 bases in between. CDR3 length: 11 residues. The CDR3 region has the DNA TGTGCCAGCAGCCCGGGCCGCAGCTACACCTTC. Encoded protein: CASSPGRSYTF.

In its sample, this clonotype ranks as large. This rearrangement joins TRBV12-3 or TRBV12-4 to TRBJ1-2, with D unresolved. The CDR3 runs to 14 residues. Between the trimmed V and J ends, which lost 3 bases and 5 bases, there was a span of 13 bases. The CDR3 bases are TGTGCCAGCAGTTTTGGGGTTGCAAGTTATGGCTACACCTTC. Protein: CASSFGVASYGYTF.

The rearrangement joins TRBV12-3 or TRBV12-4 to TRBJ1-2, with 9 bases that match TRBD1. This CDR3 comprises 14 residues. V trimming: 6 bases; J trimming: 7 bases; junction bases outside the gene matches: 9. CDR3 sequence reads: CASRPGTGYGGYTF. The DNA of the CDR3 is TGTGCCAGCAGACCCGGGACAGGGTACGGTGGCTACACCTTC.

This rearrangement joins TRBV12-3 or TRBV12-4 to TRBJ1-2; 8 bases fit TRBD1. This CDR3 spans 14 amino acids. V was clipped by 5 bases and J by 1 base; unmatched bases: 3. CDR3 protein: CASSAGQVNYGYTF. The CDR3 DNA reads as TGTGCCAGCAGTGCGGGACAGGTTAACTATGGCTACACCTTC.

The rearrangement uses TRBV12-3 or TRBV12-4 and TRBJ1-2; 9 nucleotides align to TRBD1. The V segment lost 7 bases and the J segment 4 bases; nucleotides outside the gene matches: 10. This CDR3 has 15 amino acids. The CDR3 protein is CASNPGQGSGYGYTF. Written as DNA, the CDR3 is TGTGCCAGCAATCCGGGACAGGGTAGCGGCTATGGCTACACCTTC.

This clonotype was found once. The chain links TRBV12-3 or TRBV12-4 to TRBJ1-2; D not certain. The ends were cut back, 3 bases at V and 7 bases at J, with 12 bases in the middle. The length of the CDR3 is 13 residues. The CDR3, as DNA: TGTGCCAGCAGTTTCGGACCGGGGATTGGCTACACCTTC. It codes for CASSFGPGIGYTF.

The sample holds a few counts of this clonotype. The gene calls are TRBV12-3 or TRBV12-4 and TRBJ1-2, with TRBD1 identical over 9 bases. The V segment lost 6 bases and the J segment 7 bases; nucleotides outside the gene matches: 9. The CDR3 sequence is 14 residues long. CDR3 DNA: TGTGCCAGCAGGTCCGGGACAGGGTACGGTGGCTACACCTTC. Its translation: CASRSGTGYGGYTF.

This clonotype counts as large (0.1 to 1%). The chain carries TRBV12-3 or TRBV12-4 and TRBJ1-2; no definite D call. This CDR3 has 13 amino acids. Trimming took off 8 bases at V and 2 bases at J, with 12 bases between the two ends. CDR3 DNA sequence: TGTGCCAGCGACCGCGGAATGAACTATGGCTACACCTTC. It yields the protein CASDRGMNYGYTF.

The rearrangement joins TRBV12-3 or TRBV12-4 to TRBJ1-2; 7 bases are a match to TRBD1. This CDR3 contains 13 residues. Trimming removed 7 bases from V and 2 bases from J; junction bases left unmatched: 4. In nucleotides, the CDR3 is TGTGCCAGCATCCAGGGACAGAACTATGGCTACACCTTC. Protein: CASIQGQNYGYTF.